This T cell receptor beta chain was sequenced in a study of cytomegalovirus exposure and HLA in healthy donors. Whole-study context: In a previous analysis, some 120 million unique TCR beta sequences were found from 150 million to 200 million T cells. Study findings and constraints: When a later analysis compared HLA-associated TCR beta chains with equally common others, the HLA-associated chains turned out to be more clonally expanded and to have lower generation probabilities. A later analysis appeared to link common viral pathogens to several of the most significant clusters.

As regards this clone: The target antigen is unknown.

The PCR contained 60 Vbeta and 13 Jbeta primers. The protocol was immunoSEQ multiplex PCR, while the TCRdb copy is restricted to in-frame clones and leaves out a portion. The data hold about 140,000 clones, with about three quarters observed a single time. V shed 6 bases and J 7 bases; nucleotides not matched to a gene: 10. The CDR3 spans 16 residues. Germline V CDR1 and CDR2: MGHDK, SYGVNS. The chain carries TRBV25-1 and TRBJ1-6, with 9 positions matching TRBD1. Sequencing used PBMCs. The origin of this receptor is a woman younger than 45 in good health and CMV-seronegative. For the CDR3, the DNA is TGTGCCAGCAGCCACGGACAGGGGAGTATGAATTCACCCCTCCACTTT. This gives the protein CASSHGQGSMNSPLHF. The variable domain in full, with the rest retrieved from reference TRBV25-1 and TRBJ1-6, is EADIYQTPRYLVIGTGKKITLECSQTMGHDKMYWYQQDPGMELHLIHYSYGVNSTEKGDLSSESTVSRIRTEHFPLTLESARPSHTSQYLCASSHGQGSMNSPLHFGNGTRLTVT.